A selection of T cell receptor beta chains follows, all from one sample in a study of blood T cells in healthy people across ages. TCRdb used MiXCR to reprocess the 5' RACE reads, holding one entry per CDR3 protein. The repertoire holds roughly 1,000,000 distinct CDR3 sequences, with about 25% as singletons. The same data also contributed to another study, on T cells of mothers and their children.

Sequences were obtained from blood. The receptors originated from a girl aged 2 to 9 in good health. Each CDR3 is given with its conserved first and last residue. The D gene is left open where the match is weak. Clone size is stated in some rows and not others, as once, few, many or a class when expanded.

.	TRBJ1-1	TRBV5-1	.	TGCGCCAGCAACCGGGGTTCGGGCACTGAAGCTTTCTTT	CASNRGSGTEAFF
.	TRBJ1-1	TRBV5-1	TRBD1	TGCGCCAGCAGCCCCTTTCTATATACAGGGGTGGGGAACACTGAAGCTTTCTTT	CASSPFLYTGVGNTEAFF
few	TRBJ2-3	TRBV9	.	TGTGCCAGCAGCGTAGGGACGGCGAGCCAAACAGATACGCAGTATTTT	CASSVGTASQTDTQYF
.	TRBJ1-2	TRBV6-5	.	TGTGCCAGCAGCCCCCTCCAAGGGCATGGCTACACCTTC	CASSPLQGHGYTF
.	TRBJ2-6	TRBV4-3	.	TGCGCCAGCAGCCAAGAGATGGTAAGGGCTGGGGCCAACGTCCTGACTTTC	CASSQEMVRAGANVLTF
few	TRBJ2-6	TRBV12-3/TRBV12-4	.	TGTGCCAGCAAACAAACCGGAGGATCCTCTGGGGCCAACGTCCTGACTTTC	CASKQTGGSSGANVLTF
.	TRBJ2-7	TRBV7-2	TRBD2	TGTGCCAGCAGCCAAGTAACGGGGGGAGTCGAGCAGTACTTC	CASSQVTGGVEQYF
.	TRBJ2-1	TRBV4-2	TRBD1	TGTGCCAGCAGCCACCCCACAGGGGCGGTGGGGAATGAGCAGTTCTTC	CASSHPTGAVGNEQFF
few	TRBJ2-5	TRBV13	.	TGTGCCAGCAGCCCCGACAGAGAGGGGACCCAGTACTTC	CASSPDREGTQYF
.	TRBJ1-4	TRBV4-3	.	TGCGCCAGCAGCCAAGAGACAACTAATGAAAAACTGTTTTTT	CASSQETTNEKLFF
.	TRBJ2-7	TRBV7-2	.	TGTGCCAGCAGCCCCGTTACCGGGCCCTACGAGCAGTACTTC	CASSPVTGPYEQYF
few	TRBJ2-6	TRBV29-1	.	TGCAGCTCGACAAGAACAGGGGCCAACGTCCTGACTTTC	CSSTRTGANVLTF
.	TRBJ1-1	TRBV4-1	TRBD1	TGCGCCAGCAGCCAATCGGGACAGCTTGAAGCTTTCTTT	CASSQSGQLEAFF
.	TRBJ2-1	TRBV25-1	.	TGTGCCAGCAGTGAATTGGCTAGCGATCCCTACAATGAGCAGTTCTTC	CASSELASDPYNEQFF
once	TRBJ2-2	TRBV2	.	TGTGCCAGCAGTGCAGGGGCAACCGGGGAGCTGTTTTTT	CASSAGATGELFF
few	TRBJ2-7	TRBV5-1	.	TGCGCCAGCAGCTTTGGCGGTGCCGGACCAGCCCTCTTC	CASSFGGAGPALF
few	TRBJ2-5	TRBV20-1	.	TGCAGTGGGCTGGCTGAGACCCAGTACTTC	CSGLAETQYF
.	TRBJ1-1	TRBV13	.	TGTGCCAGCAGCATCCCGGACGGGTCGTCTGAAGCTTTCTTT	CASSIPDGSSEAFF
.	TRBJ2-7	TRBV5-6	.	TGTGCCAGCAGCTCCATTCCCCCAATCTGGGCAGAGGGCGGCTCCTACGAGCAGTACTTC	CASSSIPPIWAEGGSYEQYF
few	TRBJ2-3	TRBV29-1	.	TGCAGCGTTTCACTGGGCACAGATACGCAGTATTTT	CSVSLGTDTQYF
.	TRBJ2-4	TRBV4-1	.	TGCGCCAGCAGCCAAGTTAAGGGTAAAAACATTCAGTACTTC	CASSQVKGKNIQYF
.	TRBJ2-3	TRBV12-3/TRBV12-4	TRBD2	TGTGCCAGCAGTGCACTAGCGGGTTACACAGATACGCAGTATTTT	CASSALAGYTDTQYF
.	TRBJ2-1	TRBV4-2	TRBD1	TGTGCCAGCAGCCAAACAGGGGGCACAGGCGGGGGTACAAACGGACAGTTCTTC	CASSQTGGTGGGTNGQFF
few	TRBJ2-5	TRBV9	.	TGTGCCAGCAGCGCGCCCTGGGACGCGGTGGGGACCCAGTACTTC	CASSAPWDAVGTQYF
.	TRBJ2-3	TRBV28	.	TGTGCCAGCAGTTCTTTCGGCAGTGGCACAGATACGCAGTATTTT	CASSSFGSGTDTQYF
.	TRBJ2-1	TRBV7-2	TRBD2	TGTGCCAGCACCCTGTCGGCGGGGGTTAATGAGCAGTTCTTC	CASTLSAGVNEQFF
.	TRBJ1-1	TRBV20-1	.	TGCAGTGCTAGAGATCAAGTCCCTGAAGCTTTCTTT	CSARDQVPEAFF
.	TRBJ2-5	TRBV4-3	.	TGCGCCAGCAGCCAAGATAGGCTCCTAGTGGACCAAGAGACCCAGTACTTC	CASSQDRLLVDQETQYF
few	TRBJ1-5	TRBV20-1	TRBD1	TGCAGTGCTTCCGACAGGGGAATCAATCAGCCCCAGCATTTT	CSASDRGINQPQHF
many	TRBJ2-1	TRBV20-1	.	TGCAGTTATCCCCGGGGCAGATTATACAATGAGCAGTTCTTC	CSYPRGRLYNEQFF
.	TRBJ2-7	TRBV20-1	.	TGCAGTGCTAGAGTTACTACGGAGAACGAGCAGTACTTC	CSARVTTENEQYF
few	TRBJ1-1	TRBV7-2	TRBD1	TGTGCCAGCAGCTTAGGACAGGGAACCTATGCCACTGAAGCTTTCTTT	CASSLGQGTYATEAFF
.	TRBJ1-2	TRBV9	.	TGTGCCAGCAGCGTAGACGGGGGCCTAAACTATGGCTACACCTTC	CASSVDGGLNYGYTF
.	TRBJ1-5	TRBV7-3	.	TGTGCCAGCAGCGAAGCGTCGGGAAATCAGCCCCAGCATTTT	CASSEASGNQPQHF
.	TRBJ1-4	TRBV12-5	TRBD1	TGTGCTAGTGGTTTGACTTACGCGGGACAGGGAGAAAATGAAAAACTGTTTTTT	CASGLTYAGQGENEKLFF
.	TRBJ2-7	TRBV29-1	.	TGCAGTGGGCAGAGCTCCTACGAGCAGTACTTC	CSGQSSYEQYF
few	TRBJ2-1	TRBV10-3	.	TGTGCCATCAGTGAAATTTATGAGCAGTTCTTC	CAISEIYEQFF
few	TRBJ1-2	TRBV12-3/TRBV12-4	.	TGTGCCAGCAGTTATTCCCCACTATATGGCTACACCTTC	CASSYSPLYGYTF
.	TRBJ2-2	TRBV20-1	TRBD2	TGCAGTGCTAGACGTGGTAGCGGGATTGACACCGGGGAGCTGTTTTTT	CSARRGSGIDTGELFF
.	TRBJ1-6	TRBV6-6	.	TGTGCCAGCAGTTCCCCCCCAGGAAGTGGCGATTCACCCCTCCACTTT	CASSSPPGSGDSPLHF
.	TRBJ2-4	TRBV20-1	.	TGCAGTGCTAGAGATCGACAGGCCGAAGCCAAAAACATTCAGTACTTC	CSARDRQAEAKNIQYF
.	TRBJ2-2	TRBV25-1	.	TGTGCCAGCAGTGACGGGGGCTACGGCACCGGGGAGCTGTTTTTT	CASSDGGYGTGELFF
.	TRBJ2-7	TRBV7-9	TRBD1	TGTGCCAGCAGCCTCGGACAGGGGGCAGGCGAGCAGTACTTC	CASSLGQGAGEQYF
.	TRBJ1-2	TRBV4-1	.	TGCGCCAGCAGCCCAGGCAACGAAAAACAGGGTATCTATGGCTACACCTTC	CASSPGNEKQGIYGYTF
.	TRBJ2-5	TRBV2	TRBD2	TGTGCCAGCAATCGGGGGAGGGGAGAGACCCAGTACTTC	CASNRGRGETQYF
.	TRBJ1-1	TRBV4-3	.	TGCGCCAGCAGCCAAGGAATGAGGGAATACGAAGCTTTCTTT	CASSQGMREYEAFF
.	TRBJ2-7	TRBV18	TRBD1	TGTGCCAGCTCACAACGACAGGGGTTCGACGAGCAGTACTTC	CASSQRQGFDEQYF
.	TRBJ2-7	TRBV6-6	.	TGTGCCAGCAAAGCCCTTGCCTACGAGCAGTACTTC	CASKALAYEQYF
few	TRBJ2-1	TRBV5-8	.	TGTGCCAGCAGTTCGACCCTGAATGAGCAGTTCTTC	CASSSTLNEQFF